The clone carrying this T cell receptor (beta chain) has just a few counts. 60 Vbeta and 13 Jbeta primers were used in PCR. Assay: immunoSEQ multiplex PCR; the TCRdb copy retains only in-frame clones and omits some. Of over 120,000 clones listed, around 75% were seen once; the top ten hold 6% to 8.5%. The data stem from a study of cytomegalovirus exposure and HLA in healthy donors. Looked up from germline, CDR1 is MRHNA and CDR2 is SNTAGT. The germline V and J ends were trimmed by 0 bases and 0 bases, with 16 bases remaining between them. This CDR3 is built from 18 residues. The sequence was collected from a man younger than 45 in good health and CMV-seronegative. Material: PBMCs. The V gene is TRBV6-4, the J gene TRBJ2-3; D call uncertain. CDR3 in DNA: TGTGCCAGCAGTGACTCGACACCCCGTAAACCTAGCACAGATACGCAGTATTTT. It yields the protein CASSDSTPRKPSTDTQYF.